These T cell receptor beta chains were read from a single sample in a study of shared clonotypes between healthy human individuals. Using immunoSEQ multiplex PCR, the repertoire was profiled, and TCRdb retains in-frame clones only, with some absent. The sample lists about 490,000 clones; 76% were seen once. Material: PBMCs. The source of these receptors is a woman between 40 and 55 years old in good health. Some clones in this sample may be carry-over from other donors' samples. CDR3s include the opening cysteine and the closing phenylalanine or tryptophan. Each record gives: CDR3 protein, CDR3 DNA, J gene, D gene, clone size, V gene. A D gene is named only where the DNA matches it firmly. Size tells how often a clone was seen (once, few, many) or the class of an expanded clone, and some rows leave it out.

cdr3_aa: CASSGNLAEQFF; cdr3_nt: TGTGCCAGCAGTGGGAATCTAGCGGAGCAGTTCTTC; j_call: TRBJ2-1; d_call: -; clone_size: few; v_call: TRBV2
cdr3_aa: CASSLGQNYGYTF; cdr3_nt: TGTGCCAGCAGTCTAGGGCAGAACTATGGCTACACCTTC; j_call: TRBJ1-2; d_call: -; clone_size: -; v_call: TRBV28
cdr3_aa: CATYSGSYNEQFF; cdr3_nt: TGTGCCACCTATAGCGGGTCCTACAATGAGCAGTTCTTC; j_call: TRBJ2-1; d_call: TRBD2; clone_size: -; v_call: TRBV19
cdr3_aa: CASSLGSGPQETQYF; cdr3_nt: TGTGCCAGCAGCTTAGGGAGCGGGCCACAAGAGACCCAGTACTTC; j_call: TRBJ2-5; d_call: -; clone_size: -; v_call: TRBV11-3
cdr3_aa: CASSEIAGQGAMGYGYTF; cdr3_nt: TGTGCCAGCAGTGAAATTGCGGGACAGGGGGCTATGGGCTATGGCTACACCTTC; j_call: TRBJ1-2; d_call: TRBD1; clone_size: -; v_call: TRBV6-1
cdr3_aa: CASSKDISGSGRKYNEQFF; cdr3_nt: TGTGCCAGCAGCAAAGATATAAGCGGGAGCGGGAGGAAATACAATGAGCAGTTCTTC; j_call: TRBJ2-1; d_call: -; clone_size: once; v_call: TRBV21-1
cdr3_aa: CATSHGGKETQYF; cdr3_nt: TGTGCCACCAGTCATGGCGGGAAAGAGACCCAGTACTTC; j_call: TRBJ2-5; d_call: -; clone_size: -; v_call: TRBV15
cdr3_aa: CASSLYSYEQYF; cdr3_nt: TGTGCCAGCAGCCTCTACTCCTACGAGCAGTACTTC; j_call: TRBJ2-7; d_call: -; clone_size: -; v_call: TRBV6-5
cdr3_aa: CASSFGANYGYTF; cdr3_nt: TGTGCCAGCAGCTTCGGGGCTAACTATGGCTACACCTTC; j_call: TRBJ1-2; d_call: -; clone_size: -; v_call: TRBV7-9
cdr3_aa: CASSFIAGGYEQYF; cdr3_nt: TGTGCCAGCAGTTTCATAGCGGGAGGCTACGAGCAGTACTTC; j_call: TRBJ2-7; d_call: TRBD2; clone_size: -; v_call: TRBV6-5
cdr3_aa: CASSPLGAVYKHEQYF; cdr3_nt: TGTGCCAGCAGTCCGCTCGGGGCAGTTTACAAGCACGAGCAGTACTTC; j_call: TRBJ2-7; d_call: -; clone_size: -; v_call: TRBV27
cdr3_aa: CASSAPGATNEKLFF; cdr3_nt: TGCGCCAGCAGCGCCCCAGGGGCAACTAATGAAAAACTGTTTTTT; j_call: TRBJ1-4; d_call: -; clone_size: -; v_call: TRBV4-1
cdr3_aa: CASSLGQAEQYF; cdr3_nt: TGTGCCAGCAGCTTAGGACAGGCCGAGCAGTACTTC; j_call: TRBJ2-7; d_call: -; clone_size: -; v_call: TRBV7-8
cdr3_aa: CASSPASRDGEQFF; cdr3_nt: TGTGCCAGCAGTCCAGCTAGCCGGGATGGTGAGCAGTTCTTC; j_call: TRBJ2-1; d_call: -; clone_size: -; v_call: TRBV27
cdr3_aa: CASRTSGILGANVLTF; cdr3_nt: TGTGCCTCCCGGACTAGCGGGATTCTTGGGGCCAACGTCCTGACTTTC; j_call: TRBJ2-6; d_call: TRBD2; clone_size: -; v_call: TRBV27
cdr3_aa: CASSLRGDGKLFF; cdr3_nt: TGTGCCAGCAGTTTACGTGGGGATGGAAAACTGTTTTTT; j_call: TRBJ1-4; d_call: -; clone_size: -; v_call: TRBV27
cdr3_aa: CASSFQRERFNTDTQYF; cdr3_nt: TGTGCCAGCAGTTTCCAGCGGGAGCGGTTTAACACAGATACGCAGTATTTT; j_call: TRBJ2-3; d_call: TRBD2; clone_size: -; v_call: TRBV27
cdr3_aa: CASSGGTGWVYGYTF; cdr3_nt: TGTGCCAGCAGCGGGGGAACAGGGTGGGTCTATGGCTACACCTTC; j_call: TRBJ1-2; d_call: -; clone_size: -; v_call: TRBV5-6
cdr3_aa: CASSNMVGNTEAFF; cdr3_nt: TGTGCCAGCAGCAATATGGTGGGGAACACTGAAGCTTTCTTT; j_call: TRBJ1-1; d_call: -; clone_size: -; v_call: TRBV9
cdr3_aa: CASSLVGGETYEQYF; cdr3_nt: TGCGCCAGCAGCTTGGTTGGGGGCGAAACCTACGAGCAGTACTTC; j_call: TRBJ2-7; d_call: -; clone_size: -; v_call: TRBV5-1
cdr3_aa: CASTDQGTFNTEAFF; cdr3_nt: TGTGCCAGCACCGATCAGGGGACCTTCAACACTGAAGCTTTCTTT; j_call: TRBJ1-1; d_call: -; clone_size: -; v_call: TRBV28
cdr3_aa: CAIRRIQGTNTEAFF; cdr3_nt: TGTGCCATCAGGAGAATACAGGGAACAAACACTGAAGCTTTCTTT; j_call: TRBJ1-1; d_call: -; clone_size: -; v_call: TRBV10-3
cdr3_aa: CATRNSGKTGELFF; cdr3_nt: TGTGCCACCAGAAATAGCGGGAAAACCGGGGAGCTGTTTTTT; j_call: TRBJ2-2; d_call: TRBD2; clone_size: -; v_call: TRBV15
cdr3_aa: CASSLAVGLGIQPQHF; cdr3_nt: TGTGCCAGCAGCTTGGCCGTTGGATTGGGTATTCAGCCCCAGCATTTT; j_call: TRBJ1-5; d_call: -; clone_size: -; v_call: TRBV5-8
cdr3_aa: CASSLFGGVGRWEQYF; cdr3_nt: TGTGCCAGCAGTTTATTCGGTGGGGTTGGGAGGTGGGAGCAGTACTTC; j_call: TRBJ2-7; d_call: -; clone_size: -; v_call: TRBV28
cdr3_aa: CASSRQGGSGELFF; cdr3_nt: TGTGCCAGCAGCCGCCAGGGTGGGTCCGGGGAGCTGTTTTTT; j_call: TRBJ2-2; d_call: -; clone_size: -; v_call: TRBV9
cdr3_aa: CASSLVGGRSDTQYF; cdr3_nt: TGTGCCAGCAGCTTGGTGGGGGGCAGATCAGATACGCAGTATTTT; j_call: TRBJ2-3; d_call: -; clone_size: -; v_call: TRBV5-6
cdr3_aa: CASSLNSGRNEQFF; cdr3_nt: TGCGCCAGCAGCTTGAATAGCGGTCGGAATGAGCAGTTCTTC; j_call: TRBJ2-1; d_call: -; clone_size: -; v_call: TRBV5-1
cdr3_aa: CAISGQGVMGEQYF; cdr3_nt: TGTGCCATCAGTGGACAGGGTGTAATGGGCGAGCAGTACTTC; j_call: TRBJ2-7; d_call: TRBD1; clone_size: -; v_call: TRBV10-3
cdr3_aa: CASSLDSPMNTEAFF; cdr3_nt: TGCGCCAGCAGTCTTGATTCACCAATGAACACTGAAGCTTTCTTT; j_call: TRBJ1-1; d_call: -; clone_size: -; v_call: TRBV5-1
cdr3_aa: CASSIQGNTEAFF; cdr3_nt: TGTGCCAGTAGTATCCAGGGAAACACTGAAGCTTTCTTT; j_call: TRBJ1-1; d_call: -; clone_size: -; v_call: TRBV19
cdr3_aa: CASSPGVSTDTQYF; cdr3_nt: TGTGCCAGCAGCCCCGGAGTTAGCACAGATACGCAGTATTTT; j_call: TRBJ2-3; d_call: -; clone_size: -; v_call: TRBV7-9
cdr3_aa: CASSYRQGAYEQYF; cdr3_nt: TGTGCCAGCAGTTATCGACAGGGGGCGTACGAGCAGTACTTC; j_call: TRBJ2-7; d_call: TRBD1; clone_size: -; v_call: TRBV7-6
cdr3_aa: CASSPPVKNYGYTF; cdr3_nt: TGTGCCAGCTCACCACCGGTAAAAAACTATGGCTACACCTTC; j_call: TRBJ1-2; d_call: -; clone_size: -; v_call: TRBV18
cdr3_aa: CASSLWTSGVEQYF; cdr3_nt: TGTGCCAGCAGCTTGTGGACTAGCGGGGTCGAGCAGTACTTC; j_call: TRBJ2-7; d_call: TRBD2; clone_size: -; v_call: TRBV7-6
cdr3_aa: CASSQDPGQARGANVLTF; cdr3_nt: TGTGCCAGCAGCCAAGATCCCGGTCAGGCTAGGGGGGCCAACGTCCTGACTTTC; j_call: TRBJ2-6; d_call: -; clone_size: -; v_call: TRBV4-2